Included here is one T cell receptor (beta chain) sequence, with context. The antigen remains undetermined. This entry is derived from a study of glioma-infiltrating T cells. On the study more broadly: Glioblastomas were WHO grade IV, sampled at first diagnosis; low-grade were grade II. Overall study results and limits: Patients with low tissue-blood divergence carried a signature set of shared blood CDR3 motifs. Above-expected tissue-blood divergence occurred in all gliomas, most in low-grade ones.

Using RNA template, CDR3s of TCR alpha and beta were amplified with iRepertoire arm-PCR. Input was roughly 100-450 ng of tissue mRNA or PBMC total RNA. From the multiplex PCR reads, TCRdb called clonotypes with MiXCR, one entry per CDR3 protein. The data hold roughly 350,000 distinct CDR3 sequences, with 41% observed a single time. Germline loops: CDR1 SQVTM, CDR2 ANQGSEA. Trimming cost V 4 bases and J 2 bases; bases outside gene matches: 5. This CDR3 has 15 amino acids. The rearrangement joins TRBV29-1 to TRBJ1-4; 9 bases match TRBD1. The specimen was glioma tissue, nonneoplastic brain tissue, or PBMCs (not recorded which). The clonotype comes from a human donor with low-grade glioma or glioblastoma, undergoing nonglioma brain surgery, or in good health (not recorded which). The CDR3 DNA reads TGCAGCGTTGGATTAACAGGGGGCACTAATGAAAAACTGTTTTTT. This gives the protein CSVGLTGGTNEKLFF. The variable domain in full, completed from reference TRBV29-1 and TRBJ1-4, reads SAVISQKPSRDICQRGTSLTIQCQVDSQVTMMFWYRQQPGQSLTLIATANQGSEATYESGFVIDKFPISRPNLTFSTLTVSNMSPEDSSIYLCSVGLTGGTNEKLFFGSGTQLSVL.